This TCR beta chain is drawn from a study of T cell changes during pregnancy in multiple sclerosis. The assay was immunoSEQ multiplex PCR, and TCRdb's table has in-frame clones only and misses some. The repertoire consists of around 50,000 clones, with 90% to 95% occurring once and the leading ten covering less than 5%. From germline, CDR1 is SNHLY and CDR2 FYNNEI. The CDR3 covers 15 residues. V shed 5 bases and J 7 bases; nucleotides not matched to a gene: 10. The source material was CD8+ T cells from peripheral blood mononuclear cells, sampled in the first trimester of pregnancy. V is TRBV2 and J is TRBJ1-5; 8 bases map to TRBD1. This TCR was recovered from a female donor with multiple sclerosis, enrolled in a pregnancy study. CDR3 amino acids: CASSRDRTTGQPQHF. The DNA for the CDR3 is TGTGCCAGCAGTAGGGACAGGACTACTGGGCAGCCCCAGCATTTT. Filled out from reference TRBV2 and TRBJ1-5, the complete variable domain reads EPEVTQTPSHQVTQMGQEVILRCVPISNHLYFYWYRQILGQKVEFLVSFYNNEISEKSEIFDDQFSVERPDGSNFTLKIRSTKLEDSAMYFCASSRDRTTGQPQHFGDGTRLSIL.